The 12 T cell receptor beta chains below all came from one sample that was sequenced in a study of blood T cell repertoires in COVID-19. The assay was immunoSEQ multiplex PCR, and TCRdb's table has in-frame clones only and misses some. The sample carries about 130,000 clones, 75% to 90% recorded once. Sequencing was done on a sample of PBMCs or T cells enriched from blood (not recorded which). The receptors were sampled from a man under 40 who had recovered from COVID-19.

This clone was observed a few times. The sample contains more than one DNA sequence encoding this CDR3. The CDR3: CASSYRGDNSPLHF. The CDR3 DNA is TGTGCCAGCAGTTACAGGGGCGATAATTCACCCCTCCACTTT. This sequence joins TRBV6-5 and TRBJ1-6; possible D gene TRBD1, 5 bases. Germline V lookup: CDR1 MNHEY, CDR2 SVGAGI. Trimming shortened V by 2 bases and J by 5 bases, and 7 bases separated the two germline ends. This CDR3 has 14 amino acids.

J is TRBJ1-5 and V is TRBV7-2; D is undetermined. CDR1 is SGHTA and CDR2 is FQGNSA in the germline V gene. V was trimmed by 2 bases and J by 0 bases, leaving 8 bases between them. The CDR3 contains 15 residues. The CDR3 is CASSLQEGSNQPQHF. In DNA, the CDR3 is TGTGCCAGCAGCTTACAGGAGGGTAGCAATCAGCCCCAGCATTTT.

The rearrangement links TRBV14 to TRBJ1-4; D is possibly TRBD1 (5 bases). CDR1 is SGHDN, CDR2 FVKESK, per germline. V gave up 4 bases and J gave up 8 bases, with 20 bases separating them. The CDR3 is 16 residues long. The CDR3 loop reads CASSRTAGGLGEKLFF. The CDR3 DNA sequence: TGTGCCAGCAGCCGCACCGCCGGGGGTCTAGGGGAAAAACTGTTTTTT.

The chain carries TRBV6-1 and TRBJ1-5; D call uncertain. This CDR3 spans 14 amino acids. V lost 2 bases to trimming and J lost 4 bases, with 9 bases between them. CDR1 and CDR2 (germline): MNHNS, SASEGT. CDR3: CASSETPTNQPQHF. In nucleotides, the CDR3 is TGTGCCAGCAGTGAAACCCCCACTAATCAGCCCCAGCATTTT.

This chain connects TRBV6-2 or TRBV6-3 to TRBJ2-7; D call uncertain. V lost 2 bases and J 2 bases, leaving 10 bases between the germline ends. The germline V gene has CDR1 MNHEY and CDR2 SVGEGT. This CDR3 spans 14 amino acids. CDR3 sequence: CASSYHSRTYEQYF. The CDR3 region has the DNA TGTGCCAGCAGTTACCATTCCAGGACCTACGAGCAGTACTTC.

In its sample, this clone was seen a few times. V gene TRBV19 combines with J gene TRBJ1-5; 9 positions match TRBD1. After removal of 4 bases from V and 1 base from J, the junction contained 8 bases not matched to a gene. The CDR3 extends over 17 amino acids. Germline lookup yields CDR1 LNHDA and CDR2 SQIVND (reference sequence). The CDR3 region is CASSTFGTGTSNQPQHF. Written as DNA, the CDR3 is TGTGCCAGTAGTACCTTCGGGACAGGGACAAGCAATCAGCCCCAGCATTTT.

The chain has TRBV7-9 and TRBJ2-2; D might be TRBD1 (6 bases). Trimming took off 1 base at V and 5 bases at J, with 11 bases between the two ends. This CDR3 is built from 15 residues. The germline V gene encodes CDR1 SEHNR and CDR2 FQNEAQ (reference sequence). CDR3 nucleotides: TGTGCCAGCAGCTTAGTCCAGGGGATGACCGGGGAGCTGTTTTTT. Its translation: CASSLVQGMTGELFF.

The chain's CDR3 is CASSLVSSYNSPLHF. The CDR3 DNA follows: TGTGCCAGCAGCCTCGTTAGCTCCTATAATTCACCCCTCCACTTT. The rearrangement joins TRBV14 to TRBJ1-6; D remains unclear. Trimming took off 4 bases at V and 0 bases at J, with 7 bases between the two ends. Germline CDR1 SGHDN, CDR2 FVKESK. This CDR3 is built from 15 residues.

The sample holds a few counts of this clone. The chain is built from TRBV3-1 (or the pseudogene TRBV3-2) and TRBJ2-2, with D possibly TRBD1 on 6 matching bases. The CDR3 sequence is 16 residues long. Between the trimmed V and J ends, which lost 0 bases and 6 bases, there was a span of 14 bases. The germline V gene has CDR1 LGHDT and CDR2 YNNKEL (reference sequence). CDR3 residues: CASSQEGGQMAGELFF. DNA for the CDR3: TGTGCCAGCAGCCAAGAAGGGGGTCAGATGGCCGGGGAGCTGTTTTTT.

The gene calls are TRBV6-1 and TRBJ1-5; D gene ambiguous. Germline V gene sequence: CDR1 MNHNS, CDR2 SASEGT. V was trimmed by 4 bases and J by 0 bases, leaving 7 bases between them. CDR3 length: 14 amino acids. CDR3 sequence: CASSVAYSNQPQHF. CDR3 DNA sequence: TGTGCCAGCAGTGTAGCTTATAGCAATCAGCCCCAGCATTTT.

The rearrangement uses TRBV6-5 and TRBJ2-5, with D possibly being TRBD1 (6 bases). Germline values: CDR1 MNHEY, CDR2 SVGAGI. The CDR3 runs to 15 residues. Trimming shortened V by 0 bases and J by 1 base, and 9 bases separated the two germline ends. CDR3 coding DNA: TGTGCCAGCAGTTACTCGACAGGTAGCCAAGAGACCCAGTACTTC. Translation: CASSYSTGSQETQYF.

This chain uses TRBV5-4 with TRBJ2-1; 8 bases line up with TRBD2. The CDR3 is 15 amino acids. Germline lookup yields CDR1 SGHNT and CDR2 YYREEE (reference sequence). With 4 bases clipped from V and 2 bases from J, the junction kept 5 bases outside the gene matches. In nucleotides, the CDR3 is TGTGCCAGCAGCCTTACTAGCGGTACCTACAATGAGCAGTTCTTC. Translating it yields CASSLTSGTYNEQFF.